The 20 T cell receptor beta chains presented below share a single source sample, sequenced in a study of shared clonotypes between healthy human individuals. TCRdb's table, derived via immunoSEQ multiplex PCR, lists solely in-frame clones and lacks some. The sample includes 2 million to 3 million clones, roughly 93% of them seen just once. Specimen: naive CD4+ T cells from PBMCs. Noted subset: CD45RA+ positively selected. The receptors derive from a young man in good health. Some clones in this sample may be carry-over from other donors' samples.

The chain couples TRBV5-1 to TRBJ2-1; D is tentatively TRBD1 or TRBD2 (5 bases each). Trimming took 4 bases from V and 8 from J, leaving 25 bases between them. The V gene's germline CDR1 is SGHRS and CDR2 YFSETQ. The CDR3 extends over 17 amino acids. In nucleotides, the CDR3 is TGCGCCAGCAGCGCCGGGACCCTCAAAAGGGATGGCTATGAGCAGTTCTTC. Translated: CASSAGTLKRDGYEQFF.

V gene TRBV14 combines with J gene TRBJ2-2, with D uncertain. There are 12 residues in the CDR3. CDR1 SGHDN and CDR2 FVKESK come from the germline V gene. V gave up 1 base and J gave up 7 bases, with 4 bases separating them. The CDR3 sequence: CASSQVLGELFF. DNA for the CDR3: TGTGCCAGCAGCCAAGTTCTCGGGGAGCTGTTTTTT.

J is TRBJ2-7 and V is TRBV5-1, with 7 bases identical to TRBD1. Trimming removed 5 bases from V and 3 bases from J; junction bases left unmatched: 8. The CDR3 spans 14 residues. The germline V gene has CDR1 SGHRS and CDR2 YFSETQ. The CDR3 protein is CASRGQVGNYEQYF. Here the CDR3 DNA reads TGCGCCAGCAGAGGACAGGTGGGAAACTACGAGCAGTACTTC.

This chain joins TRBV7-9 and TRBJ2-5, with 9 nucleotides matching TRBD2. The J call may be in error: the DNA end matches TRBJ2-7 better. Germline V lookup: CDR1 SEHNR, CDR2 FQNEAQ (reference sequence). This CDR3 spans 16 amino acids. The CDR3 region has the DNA TGTGCCAGCAGCTTAGCGCATGATAGCGGGAGCTACGAGCAGTACTTC. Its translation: CASSLAHDSGSYEQYF.

CDR3 sequence reads: CASSSQVATGETQYF. CDR3 bases: TGTGCCAGCAGCTCTCAGGTGGCAACGGGAGAGACCCAGTACTTC. The chain employs TRBV11-2 and TRBJ2-5, with D unclear. Deletions cut 4 bases from V and 4 bases from J, with 16 bases between. Germline V gene sequence: CDR1 SGHAT, CDR2 FQNNGV. This CDR3 has 15 amino acids.

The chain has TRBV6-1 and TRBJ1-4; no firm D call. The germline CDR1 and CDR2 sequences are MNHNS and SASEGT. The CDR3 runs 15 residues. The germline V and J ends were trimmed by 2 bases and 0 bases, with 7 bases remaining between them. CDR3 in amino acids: CASSETWATNEKLFF. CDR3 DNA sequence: TGTGCCAGCAGTGAAACCTGGGCAACTAATGAAAAACTGTTTTTT.

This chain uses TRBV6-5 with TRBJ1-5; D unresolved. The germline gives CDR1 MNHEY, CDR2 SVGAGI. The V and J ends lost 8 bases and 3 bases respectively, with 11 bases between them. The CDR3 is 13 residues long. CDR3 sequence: CASGRVYNQPQHF. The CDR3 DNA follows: TGTGCCAGCGGCAGAGTTTACAATCAGCCCCAGCATTTT.

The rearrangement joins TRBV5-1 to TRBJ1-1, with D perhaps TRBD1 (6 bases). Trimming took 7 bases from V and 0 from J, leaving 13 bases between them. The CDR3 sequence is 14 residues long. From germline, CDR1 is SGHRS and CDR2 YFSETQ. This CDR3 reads CASHRDPMNTEAFF. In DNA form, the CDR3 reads TGCGCCAGCCACAGGGATCCTATGAACACTGAAGCTTTCTTT.

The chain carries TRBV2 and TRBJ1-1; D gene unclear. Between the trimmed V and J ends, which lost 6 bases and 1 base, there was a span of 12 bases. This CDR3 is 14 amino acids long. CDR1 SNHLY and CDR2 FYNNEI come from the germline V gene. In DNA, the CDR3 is TGTGCCAGCAGCGGCGATACGCGGAACACTGAAGCTTTCTTT. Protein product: CASSGDTRNTEAFF.

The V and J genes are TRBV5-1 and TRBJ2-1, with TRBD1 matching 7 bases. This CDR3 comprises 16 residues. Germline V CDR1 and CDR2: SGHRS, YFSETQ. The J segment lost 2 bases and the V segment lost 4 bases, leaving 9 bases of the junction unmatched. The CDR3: CASSGSGTATYNEQFF. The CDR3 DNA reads TGCGCCAGCAGCGGATCCGGGACAGCAACCTACAATGAGCAGTTCTTC.

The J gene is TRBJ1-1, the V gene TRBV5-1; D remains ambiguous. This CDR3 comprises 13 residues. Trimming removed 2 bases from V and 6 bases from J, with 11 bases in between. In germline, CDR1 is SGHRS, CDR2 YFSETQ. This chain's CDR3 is CASSLWGWAEAFF. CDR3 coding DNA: TGCGCCAGCAGCTTATGGGGTTGGGCTGAAGCTTTCTTT.

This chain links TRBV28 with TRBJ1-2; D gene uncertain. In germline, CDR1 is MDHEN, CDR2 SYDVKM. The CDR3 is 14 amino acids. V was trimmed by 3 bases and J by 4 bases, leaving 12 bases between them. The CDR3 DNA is TGTGCCAGCAGTTTTTCGACAAGATCCTATGGCTACACCTTC. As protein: CASSFSTRSYGYTF.

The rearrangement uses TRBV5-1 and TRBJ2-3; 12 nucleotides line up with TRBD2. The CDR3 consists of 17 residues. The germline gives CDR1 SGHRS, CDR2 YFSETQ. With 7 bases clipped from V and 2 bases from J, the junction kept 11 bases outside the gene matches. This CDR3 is CASAMLAGGPSTDTQYF. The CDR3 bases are TGCGCCAGCGCAATGCTAGCGGGAGGGCCCTCCACAGATACGCAGTATTTT.

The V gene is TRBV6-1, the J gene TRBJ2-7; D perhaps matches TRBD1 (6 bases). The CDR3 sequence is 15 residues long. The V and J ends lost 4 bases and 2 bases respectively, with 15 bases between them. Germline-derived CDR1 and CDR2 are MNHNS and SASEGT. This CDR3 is CASSGRGYGPYEQYF. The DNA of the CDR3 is TGTGCCAGCAGTGGAAGGGGGTATGGCCCCTACGAGCAGTACTTC.

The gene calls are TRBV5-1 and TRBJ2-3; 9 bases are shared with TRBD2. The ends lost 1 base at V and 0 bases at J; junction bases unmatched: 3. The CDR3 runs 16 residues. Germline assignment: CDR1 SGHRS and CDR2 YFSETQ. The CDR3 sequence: CASSLTSGSSTDTQYF. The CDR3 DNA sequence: TGCGCCAGCAGCTTGACTAGCGGGTCGAGCACAGATACGCAGTATTTT.

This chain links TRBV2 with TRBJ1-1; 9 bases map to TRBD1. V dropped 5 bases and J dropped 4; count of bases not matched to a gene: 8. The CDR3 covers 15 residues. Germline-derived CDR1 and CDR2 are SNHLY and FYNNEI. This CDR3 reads CASSSGQGRSTEAFF. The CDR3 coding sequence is TGTGCCAGCAGTTCAGGACAGGGGCGTAGCACTGAAGCTTTCTTT.

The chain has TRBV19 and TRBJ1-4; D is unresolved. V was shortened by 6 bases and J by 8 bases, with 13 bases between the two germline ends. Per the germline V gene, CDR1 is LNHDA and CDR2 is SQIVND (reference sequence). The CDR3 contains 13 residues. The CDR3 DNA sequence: TGTGCCAGTAGCGTGCTAACGTACGAAAAACTGTTTTTT. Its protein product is CASSVLTYEKLFF.

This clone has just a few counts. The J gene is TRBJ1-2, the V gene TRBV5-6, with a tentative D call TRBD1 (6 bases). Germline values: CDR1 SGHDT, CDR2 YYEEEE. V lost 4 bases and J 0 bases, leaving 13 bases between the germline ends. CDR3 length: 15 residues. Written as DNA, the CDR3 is TGTGCCAGCAGCCTTCGACAGGAGACTAACTATGGCTACACCTTC. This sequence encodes CASSLRQETNYGYTF.

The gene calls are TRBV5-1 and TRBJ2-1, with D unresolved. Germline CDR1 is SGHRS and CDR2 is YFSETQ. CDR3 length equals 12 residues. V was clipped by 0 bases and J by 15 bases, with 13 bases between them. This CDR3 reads CASSLAGPLRFF. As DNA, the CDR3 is TGCGCCAGCAGCTTGGCAGGACCGTTGCGGTTCTTC.

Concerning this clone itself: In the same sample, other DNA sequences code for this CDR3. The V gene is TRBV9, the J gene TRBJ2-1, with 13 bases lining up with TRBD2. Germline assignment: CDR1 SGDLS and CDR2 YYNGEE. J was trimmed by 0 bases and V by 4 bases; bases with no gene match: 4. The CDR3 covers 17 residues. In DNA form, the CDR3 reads TGTGCCAGCAGCCCACGGACTAGCGGGAGCTCCTACAATGAGCAGTTCTTC. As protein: CASSPRTSGSSYNEQFF.